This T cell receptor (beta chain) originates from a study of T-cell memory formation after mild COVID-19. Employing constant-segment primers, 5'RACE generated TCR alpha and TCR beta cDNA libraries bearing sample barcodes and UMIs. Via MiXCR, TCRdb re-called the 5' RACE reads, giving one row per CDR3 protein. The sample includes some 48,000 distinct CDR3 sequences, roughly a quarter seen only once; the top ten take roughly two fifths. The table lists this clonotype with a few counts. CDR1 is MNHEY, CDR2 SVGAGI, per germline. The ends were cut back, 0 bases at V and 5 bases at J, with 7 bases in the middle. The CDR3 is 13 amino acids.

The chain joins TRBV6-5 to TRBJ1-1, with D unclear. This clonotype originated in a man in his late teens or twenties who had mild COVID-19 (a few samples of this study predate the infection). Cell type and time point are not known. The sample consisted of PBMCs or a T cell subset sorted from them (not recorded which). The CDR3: CASSYSMGTEAFF. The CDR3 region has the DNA TGTGCCAGCAGTTACTCGATGGGGACTGAAGCTTTCTTT.